This T cell receptor beta chain was found in a study of beta chain features in type 1 diabetes. The V segment lost 1 base and the J segment 9 bases; nucleotides outside the gene matches: 5. Germline CDR1 reads SGHAT; CDR2 reads FQNNGV. The CDR3 runs 15 residues. The investigators reverse transcribed all of the isolated RNA, so they sequenced expressed TCRB transcripts. Here immunoSEQ multiplex PCR was the method, and the copy in TCRdb shows in-frame clones only, minus some. Of 150,000 or so clones listed, 9% to 10% are singletons. The specimen was central memory CD4+ T cells from blood. The chain couples TRBV11-2 to TRBJ1-6, with TRBD1 identical over 8 bases. This clonotype was sampled from a woman aged 40 to 50 in good health. The CDR3 here is CASSLGTGMFSPLHF. DNA for the CDR3: TGTGCCAGCAGCTTAGGGACAGGGATGTTTTCACCCCTCCACTTT.